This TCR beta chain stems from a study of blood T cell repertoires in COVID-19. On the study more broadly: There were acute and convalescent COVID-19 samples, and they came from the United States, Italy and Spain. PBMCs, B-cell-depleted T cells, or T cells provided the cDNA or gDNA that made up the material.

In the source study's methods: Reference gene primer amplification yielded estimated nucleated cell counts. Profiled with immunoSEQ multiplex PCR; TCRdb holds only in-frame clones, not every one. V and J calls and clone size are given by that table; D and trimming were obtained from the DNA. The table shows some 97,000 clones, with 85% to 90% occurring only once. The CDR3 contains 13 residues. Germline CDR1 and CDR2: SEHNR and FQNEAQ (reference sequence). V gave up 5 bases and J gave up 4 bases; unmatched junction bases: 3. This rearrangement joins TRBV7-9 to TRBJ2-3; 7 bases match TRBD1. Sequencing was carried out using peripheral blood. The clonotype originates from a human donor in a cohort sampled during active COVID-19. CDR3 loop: CASSLDRADTQYF. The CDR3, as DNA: TGTGCCAGCAGCCTCGACAGGGCAGATACGCAGTATTTT.